A single sample gave rise to the 3 T cell receptor beta chains below, sequenced in a study of post-analysis software for immune sequencing data. Unique molecular identifiers had been added to the TCR beta cDNA libraries. TCRdb reprocessed the PCR reads with MiXCR, giving one entry per CDR3 protein. This sample yields 750,000 to 950,000 distinct CDR3 sequences, of which about 43% are seen a single time; approximately 5% belongs to the top ten. Their antigen targets remain unknown. Study observations and caveats: Compared with controls, patients had more of five TRBV segments, including TRBV5-6, TRBV5-1 and TRBV20-1.

Material: blood. Receptors were obtained from a girl aged 10 to 17 with multiple sclerosis.

The chain links TRBV3-1 to TRBJ2-7; D gene unclear. Germline lookup yields CDR1 LGHDT and CDR2 YNNKEL (reference sequence). Trimming pared 2 bases from V and 5 bases from J, leaving 4 bases between. The CDR3 contains 11 residues. The DNA for the CDR3 is TGTGCCAGCAGCCAAATGAACGAGCAGTACTTC. Protein product: CASSQMNEQYF.

The V gene is TRBV12-3 or TRBV12-4, the J gene TRBJ1-1; maybe TRBD1 (5 bases). V was clipped by 3 bases and J by 6 bases, with 8 bases between them. The CDR3 is 12 amino acids. The CDR3 protein is CASSFSGAEAFF. CDR3 sequence (DNA): TGTGCCAGCAGTTTCTCGGGGGCTGAAGCTTTCTTT.

This clonotype was counted a few times. This rearrangement joins TRBV12-3 or TRBV12-4 to TRBJ2-5; D call uncertain. The CDR3 extends over 13 amino acids. Deletions cut 3 bases from V and 3 bases from J, with 8 bases between. CDR3 nucleotide sequence: TGTGCCAGCAGTTTGCAGGTTAAAGAGACCCAGTACTTC. This gives the protein CASSLQVKETQYF.